This TCR beta chain was identified during a study of radiation and T cells in renal cell carcinoma. Time point: baseline pretreatment blood. Regarding treatment: 15 Gy SBRT to primary tumor, nephrectomy 4 weeks later. Germline CDR1 is LGHNA and CDR2 is YSLEER. This CDR3 has 16 residues. Trimming removed 1 base from V and 4 bases from J; junction bases left unmatched: 7. The assay was immunoSEQ multiplex PCR, and TCRdb's table has in-frame clones only and misses some. The sample includes about 140,000 clones, over 65% of them seen just once. The sequenced sample was blood, obtained from a patient whose treatment included radiotherapy and nephrectomy. This sequence originates from a woman aged 45-59 years with renal cell carcinoma. The chain uses TRBV4-3 and TRBJ1-1; 9 positions match TRBD1. The CDR3 spells CASSQGTGGLGTEAFF. For the CDR3, the DNA is TGCGCCAGCAGCCAAGGAACAGGGGGCCTGGGCACTGAAGCTTTCTTT.